Listed below are T cell receptor beta chains from one sample, sequenced in a study of blood T cell repertoires in COVID-19. Profiled with immunoSEQ multiplex PCR; TCRdb holds only in-frame clones, not every one. This sample has 150,000 to 200,000 clones; around 72% occur once, and the top ten carry about 3%. The sample was peripheral blood. These receptors originate from a woman aged 80 or over with acute or convalescent COVID-19. Both conserved end residues are part of each CDR3. Clone size is given for some rows only: seen once, a few or many times, or a class if the clone is expanded.

TRBJ1-5 | TRBV27 | 13 | - | CASMQGLNQPQHF
TRBJ1-5 | TRBV7-4 | 14 | - | CASSQENRNQPQHF
TRBJ2-7 | TRBV2 | 15 | - | CASKARTGSAYEQYF
TRBJ1-6 | TRBV9 | 17 | many | CASSPGALDSYNSPLHF
TRBJ2-1 | TRBV25-1 | 13 | few | CASSEYRGGEQFF
TRBJ2-3 | TRBV11-3 | 13 | - | CASSVTSKDTQYF
TRBJ2-3 | TRBV7-9 | 17 | - | CASSETSLAGPTDTQYF
TRBJ1-3 | TRBV11-2 | 17 | once | CASSRLTSGDLVNTIYF
TRBJ1-4 | TRBV10-3 | 12 | once | CAISSPDEKLFF
TRBJ1-4 | TRBV5-6 | 13 | - | CASSAGPPEKLFF
TRBJ1-2 | TRBV19 | 14 | - | CASIDEQGGYGYTF
TRBJ2-1 | TRBV10-3 | 18 | - | CAISDTLGVAGNYNEQFF
TRBJ2-7 | TRBV14 | 13 | - | CASSLIRQGEQYF
TRBJ2-1 | TRBV10-1 | 13 | - | CASSESGYNEQFF
TRBJ1-2 | TRBV2 | 16 | - | CASSVGHRVETYGYTF
TRBJ2-1 | TRBV27 | 14 | few | CASSIVTGYTEQFF
TRBJ2-1 | TRBV7-2 | 15 | - | CASSFSLTRRNEQFF
TRBJ2-4 | TRBV9 | 12 | - | CASSSTSGREYF
TRBJ1-4 | TRBV6-5 | 15 | many | CASSNRQSTNEKLFF
TRBJ1-4 | TRBV10-3 | 14 | - | CAISPRDSNEKLFF
TRBJ2-1 | TRBV27 | 16 | - | CASFQGAGGPYNEQFF
TRBJ2-1 | TRBV19 | 15 | - | CASSIYRESRNEQFF
TRBJ1-6 | TRBV18 | 17 | - | CASSPDAGGPQGSPLHF
TRBJ2-2 | TRBV30 | 15 | - | CAWSVMGADTGELFF
TRBJ2-6 | TRBV13 | 17 | - | CASSFTRQHSGANVLTF
TRBJ1-1 | TRBV27 | 15 | once | CASRLNGGVRTEAFF
TRBJ1-2 | TRBV18 | 14 | - | CASSPPGTNYGYTF
TRBJ2-2 | TRBV5-1 | 16 | - | CASSSLETGNTGELFF
TRBJ2-2 | TRBV28 | 16 | - | CASSFVAGGVTGELFF
TRBJ2-2 | TRBV6-5 | 12 | - | CASSQGTGELFF
TRBJ1-2 | TRBV11-2 | 15 | - | CASIPGTGGNYGYTF
TRBJ2-7 | TRBV19 | 13 | - | CASSVMPGYEQYF
TRBJ2-7 | TRBV11-2 | 15 | - | CASSLAVGASHEQYF
TRBJ1-5 | TRBV11-2 | 14 | few | CASSPGTANQPQHF
TRBJ2-6 | TRBV18 | 18 | - | CASSPRDRVISGANVLTF
TRBJ1-1 | TRBV6-1 | 15 | - | CASSPETIGGTEAFF
TRBJ2-3 | TRBV5-1 | 13 | few | CASSNQGENTQYF
TRBJ2-7 | TRBV6-5 | 12 | - | CASREFNYEQYF
TRBJ1-1 | TRBV19 | 14 | - | CASRSRTGNTEAFF
TRBJ2-6 | TRBV7-9 | 15 | - | CASSLQESGANVLTF
TRBJ2-7 | TRBV6-2/TRBV6-3 | 15 | - | CASSYLQPRPYEQYF
TRBJ2-5 | TRBV9 | 14 | many | CASSVSRGEETQYF
TRBJ1-3 | TRBV6-5 | 14 | - | CASRLQGSGNTIYF
TRBJ1-3 | TRBV9 | 15 | - | CASSVDAFSGNTIYF
TRBJ2-7 | TRBV7-7 | 16 | - | CASSYCAETGVVEQYF
TRBJ1-3 | TRBV7-2 | 14 | - | CASSPGSSGNTIYF
TRBJ2-1 | TRBV5-8 | 15 | - | CASSTSGTGRNEQFF
TRBJ2-3 | TRBV24-1 | 14 | - | CATSADSAVGTQYF
TRBJ2-1 | TRBV19 | 16 | once | CASNGGSGKSYNEQFF
TRBJ2-7 | TRBV7-7 | 13 | - | CASSPVGFDEQYF
TRBJ2-5 | TRBV30 | 10 | once | CAWSEETQYF